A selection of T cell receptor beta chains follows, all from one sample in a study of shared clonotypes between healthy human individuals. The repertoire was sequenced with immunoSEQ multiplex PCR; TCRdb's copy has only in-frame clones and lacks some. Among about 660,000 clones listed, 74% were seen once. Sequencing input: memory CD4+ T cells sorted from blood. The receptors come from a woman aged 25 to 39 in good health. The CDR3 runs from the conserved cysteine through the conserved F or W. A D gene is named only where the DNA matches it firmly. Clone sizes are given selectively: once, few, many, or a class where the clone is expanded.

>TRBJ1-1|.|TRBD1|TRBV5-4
TGTGCCAGCAGTTTTGGACAGGGGGAGACTGAAGCTTTCTTT
CASSFGQGETEAFF
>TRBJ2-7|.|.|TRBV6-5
TGTGCCAGCAGTGCAGGACCATTATACGAGCAGTACTTC
CASSAGPLYEQYF
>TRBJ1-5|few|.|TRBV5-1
TGCGCCAGCAGCTTGGGGGGAAACAATCAGCCCCAGCATTTT
CASSLGGNNQPQHF
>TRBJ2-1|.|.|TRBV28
TGTGCCAGCATGGGCGGTACTTACAATGAGCAGTTCTTC
CASMGGTYNEQFF
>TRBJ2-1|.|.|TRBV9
TGTGCCAGCAGCGTAGGCTATGAGATGGGGCAGTTCTTC
CASSVGYEMGQFF
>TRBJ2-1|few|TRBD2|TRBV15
TGTGCCACCAACCCGGGGCTAGCGGGAGGTGTTGGGCAGTTCTTC
CATNPGLAGGVGQFF
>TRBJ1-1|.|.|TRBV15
TGTGCCACCAGCAGTGTTCGGGGGGACACTGAAGCTTTCTTT
CATSSVRGDTEAFF
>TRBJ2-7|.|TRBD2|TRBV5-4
TGTGCCAGCAGCTTAGCGGGAGGGCCCTACGAGCAGTACTTC
CASSLAGGPYEQYF
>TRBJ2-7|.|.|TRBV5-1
TGCGCCAGCAGTCGTTCAGGACACTTGGCTCGCGGGAACACCTACGAGCAGTACTTC
CASSRSGHLARGNTYEQYF
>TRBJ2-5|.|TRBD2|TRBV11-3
TGTGCCAGCAGCGAAGGCGGGAGGGCCTCCAAGACCCAGTACTTC
CASSEGGRASKTQYF
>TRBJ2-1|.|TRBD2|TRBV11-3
TGTGCCAGCAGCCCAGGACTAGCGGAATACAATGAGCAGTTCTTC
CASSPGLAEYNEQFF
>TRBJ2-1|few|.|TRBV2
TGTGCCATACCGTTAACGGGGGCCTCGGGTGAGCAGTTCTTC
CAIPLTGASGEQFF